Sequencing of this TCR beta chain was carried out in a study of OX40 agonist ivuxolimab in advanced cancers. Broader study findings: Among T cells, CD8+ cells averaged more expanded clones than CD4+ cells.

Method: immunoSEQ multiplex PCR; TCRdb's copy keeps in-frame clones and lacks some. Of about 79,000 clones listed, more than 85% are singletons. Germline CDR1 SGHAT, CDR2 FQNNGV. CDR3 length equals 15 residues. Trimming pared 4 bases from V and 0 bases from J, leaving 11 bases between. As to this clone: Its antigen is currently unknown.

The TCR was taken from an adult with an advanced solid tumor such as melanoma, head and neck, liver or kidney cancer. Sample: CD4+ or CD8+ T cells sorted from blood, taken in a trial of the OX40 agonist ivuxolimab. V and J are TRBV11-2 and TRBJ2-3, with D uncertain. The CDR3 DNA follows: TGTGCCAGCAGCTCAATTAGTGCTAGCACAGATACGCAGTATTTT. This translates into CASSSISASTDTQYF. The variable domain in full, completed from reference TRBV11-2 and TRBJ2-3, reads EAGVAQSPRYKIIEKRQSVAFWCNPISGHATLYWYQQILGQGPKLLIQFQNNGVVDDSQLPKDRFSAERLKGVDSTLKIQPAKLEDSAVYLCASSSISASTDTQYFGPGTRLTVL.